Detailed here is one T cell receptor beta chain. Its antigen is undetermined. The data belong to a study of cytomegalovirus exposure and HLA in healthy donors. Overall study: As released early, the data held some 85 million unique TCRs from HLA-typed donors.

PCR employed 60 Vbeta and 13 Jbeta primers. Study processing details: Later work found around 80 million unique TCR beta chains, with 10 million to 14 million shared. TCRdb's table, derived via immunoSEQ multiplex PCR, lists solely in-frame clones and lacks some. That table gives V, J and clone size, and the DNA gave D and trimming. In the table there are some 97,000 clones, about 74% of which are singletons. Trimming removed 6 bases from V and 1 base from J; junction bases left unmatched: 0. The CDR3 consists of 13 residues. Germline V gives CDR1 SEHNR, CDR2 FQNEAQ (reference sequence). Points from the study as a whole: What a later analysis showed was that several of the most significant clusters appeared linked to common viral pathogens. A later analysis linked around 15,000 TCR beta sequences to HLA alleles at 0.05 false discovery rate.

This clonotype was sampled from a woman aged 18 to 35 in good health and CMV-seropositive. Sequenced sample: PBMCs. The chain joins TRBV7-9 to TRBJ1-1, with TRBD1 matching over 9 bases. CDR3 in DNA: TGTGCCAGCAGGGGACAGGGGAACACTGAAGCTTTCTTT. Amino acid sequence: CASRGQGNTEAFF.